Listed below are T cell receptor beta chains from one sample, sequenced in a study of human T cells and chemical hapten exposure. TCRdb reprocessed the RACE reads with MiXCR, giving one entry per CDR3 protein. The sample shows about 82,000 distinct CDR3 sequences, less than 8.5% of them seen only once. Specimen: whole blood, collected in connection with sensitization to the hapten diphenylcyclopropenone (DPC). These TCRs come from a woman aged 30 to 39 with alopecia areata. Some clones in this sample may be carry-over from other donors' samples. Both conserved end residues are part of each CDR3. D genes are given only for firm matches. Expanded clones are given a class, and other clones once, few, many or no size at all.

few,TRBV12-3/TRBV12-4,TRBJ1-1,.,TGTGCCAGCAGTTTGAGGTTACGGAACACTGAAGCTTTCTTT,CASSLRLRNTEAFF
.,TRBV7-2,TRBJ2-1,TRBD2,TGTGCCAGCAGCGTAGCGGGGGGCGGGAATGAGCAGTTCTTC,CASSVAGGGNEQFF
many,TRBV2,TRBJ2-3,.,TGTGCCAGCAGTGATAGAGCAGATACGCAGTATTTT,CASSDRADTQYF
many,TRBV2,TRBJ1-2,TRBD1,TGTGCCAGCAGTGAAGGGACAGGGAGAGACTATGGCTACACCTTC,CASSEGTGRDYGYTF
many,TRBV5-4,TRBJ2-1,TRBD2,TGTGCCAGCAGCTCTTCGACTAGCGGGGGGGGATACAATGAGCAGTTCTTC,CASSSSTSGGGYNEQFF
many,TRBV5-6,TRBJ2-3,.,TGTGCCAGCAGCTTCCTTTCTAGACCAGATACGCAGTATTTT,CASSFLSRPDTQYF
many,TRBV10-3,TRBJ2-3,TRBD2,TGTGCCATCAACGGCGGGGGTAACACAGATACGCAGTATTTT,CAINGGGNTDTQYF
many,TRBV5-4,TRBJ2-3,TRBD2,TGTGCCAGCAGCTTAAGCGGGGGGATCACAGATACGCAGTATTTT,CASSLSGGITDTQYF
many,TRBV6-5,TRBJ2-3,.,TGTGCCAGCAGTGCACAGGGCCCGATTACAGATACGCAGTATTTT,CASSAQGPITDTQYF
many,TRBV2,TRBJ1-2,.,TGTGCCAGCAGTGATTACCGCGTTGATGGCTACACCTTC,CASSDYRVDGYTF
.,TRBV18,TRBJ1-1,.,TGTGCCAGCTCACCGGGGCAGGGAGTGAACACTGAAGCTTTCTTT,CASSPGQGVNTEAFF
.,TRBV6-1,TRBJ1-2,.,TGTGCCAGCAGTGTAAAGGGCGCTTATGGCTACACCTTC,CASSVKGAYGYTF
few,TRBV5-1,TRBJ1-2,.,TGCGCCAGCAGCTTGGGGGACATTGGCTATGGCTACACCTTC,CASSLGDIGYGYTF
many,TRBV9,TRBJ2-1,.,TGTGCCAGCAGCGCCACCTCTAATTACCTCCTAGTGGATGAGCAGTTCTTC,CASSATSNYLLVDEQFF
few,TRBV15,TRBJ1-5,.,TGTGCCACCAGCGGCCCGGACAGAGGGTTTGATCAGCCCCAGCATTTT,CATSGPDRGFDQPQHF
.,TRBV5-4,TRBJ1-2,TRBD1,TGTGCCAGCAGCTGGGGACAGGTTTTACGAGAAGGCGACACCTTC,CASSWGQVLREGDTF
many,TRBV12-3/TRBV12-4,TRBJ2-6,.,TGTGCCAGCAGCGGTGGGGCCAACGTCCTGACTTTC,CASSGGANVLTF
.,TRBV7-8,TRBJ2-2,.,TGTGCCAGCAGCTCCGTTCCTAGCTCCGTCGGGGAGCTGTTTTTT,CASSSVPSSVGELFF
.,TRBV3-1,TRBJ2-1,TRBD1,TGTGCCAGCAGCCAACGCCAGGGGGCAGGGAATGAGCAGTTCTTC,CASSQRQGAGNEQFF
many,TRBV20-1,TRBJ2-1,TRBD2,TGCAGTGCTAGAGATCTGCTGGGTTGGAGTAGCGGGGGGGCAGTGAACAATGAGCAGTTCTTC,CSARDLLGWSSGGAVNNEQFF
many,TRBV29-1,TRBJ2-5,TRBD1,TGCAGCGCCCGACAGGGTCGGGAGACCCAGTACTTC,CSARQGRETQYF
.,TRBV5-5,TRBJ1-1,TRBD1,TGTGCCAGCAGCTTGGTAGGAGGGACAGGGAACACTGAAGCTTTCTTT,CASSLVGGTGNTEAFF
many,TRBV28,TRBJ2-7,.,TGTGCCAGCAGGCCCCGACAGGGAGGCTACGAGCAGTACTTC,CASRPRQGGYEQYF
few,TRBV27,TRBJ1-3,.,TGTGCCAGCAGTCAAGGGGCAGCCACCTCTGGAAACACCATATATTTT,CASSQGAATSGNTIYF
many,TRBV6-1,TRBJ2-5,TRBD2,TGTGCCAGCAGTGAACTTGGCGGGGGACCCCAAGAGACCCAGTACTTC,CASSELGGGPQETQYF
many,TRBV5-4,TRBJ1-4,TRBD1,TGTGCCAGCAGCTTAAAGGGGGCCGCAACTAATGAAAAACTGTTTTTT,CASSLKGAATNEKLFF
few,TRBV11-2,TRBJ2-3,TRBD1,TGTGCCAGCAGCAGCAGGGGACAGGGGGCAGGGAGGTCAGATACGCAGTATTTT,CASSSRGQGAGRSDTQYF
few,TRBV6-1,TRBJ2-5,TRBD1,TGTGCCAGCCGAAGGGGACCGGACAGGACCCCCCCGAGCGAGACCCAGTACTTC,CASRRGPDRTPPSETQYF
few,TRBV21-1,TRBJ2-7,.,TGTGCCAGCAGCGCTGAGGAGAGCCAGGGACTAGCGTTTGGGGTTATAGACGAGCAGTACTTC,CASSAEESQGLAFGVIDEQYF
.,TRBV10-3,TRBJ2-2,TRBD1,TGTGCCATCAGAGCCCAGGGGGCGCCCACCGGGGAGCTGTTTTTT,CAIRAQGAPTGELFF
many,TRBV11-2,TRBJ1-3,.,TGTGCCAGCACCCCTACTCTGGGTTCTGGAAACACCATATATTTT,CASTPTLGSGNTIYF
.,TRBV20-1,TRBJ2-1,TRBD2,TGCAGTGCTAGAGATCAAAAGCGGGGGGTGAATGAGCAGTTCTTC,CSARDQKRGVNEQFF
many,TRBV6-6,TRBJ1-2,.,TGTGCCAGCAGTTCACCCACGACTAACCCGTATGGCTACACCTTC,CASSSPTTNPYGYTF
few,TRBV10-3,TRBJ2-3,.,TGTGCCATCACGGAAACCCTCAGGGATACGCAGTATTTT,CAITETLRDTQYF
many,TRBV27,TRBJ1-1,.,TGTGCCAGCAGTTTGGAGGGAGGAGGGTACACTGAAGCTTTCTTT,CASSLEGGGYTEAFF
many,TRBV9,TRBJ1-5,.,TGTGCCAGCAGCGGCGGACCTGAACTAAATCAGCCCCAGCATTTT,CASSGGPELNQPQHF
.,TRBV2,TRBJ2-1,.,TGTGCCAGCAGTGAAAGGGCAGGGGACGGTGAGCAGTTCTTC,CASSERAGDGEQFF
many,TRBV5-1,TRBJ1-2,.,TGCGCCAGCAGCTTGACAGTTCCCTATGGCTACACCTTC,CASSLTVPYGYTF
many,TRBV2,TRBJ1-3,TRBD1,TGTGCCAGCAGTGTTGCAGGGGGATACACCATATATTTT,CASSVAGGYTIYF
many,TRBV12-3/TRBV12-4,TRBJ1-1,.,TGTGCCAGCAGTTTAGCCGGTCCCACTGAAGCTTTCTTT,CASSLAGPTEAFF